A selection of T cell receptor beta chains follows, all from one sample in a study of blood T cell repertoires in COVID-19. The protocol was immunoSEQ multiplex PCR, while the TCRdb copy is restricted to in-frame clones and leaves out a portion. The sample lists roughly 170,000 clones, roughly 81% occurring once. The material sequenced was peripheral blood. These receptors all stem from a woman in her fifties or sixties with COVID-19, enrolled during active disease. CDR3s include the opening cysteine and the closing phenylalanine or tryptophan. A D gene is named only where the DNA matches it firmly. Some rows mark clone size as missing; the rest say once, few, many or name a class of expanded clone.

len: 15
j_gene: TRBJ2-2
abundance: few
d_gene: TRBD2
v_gene: TRBV19
CDR3aa: CASRPSGMPTGELFF
CDR3nt: TGTGCCAGTAGACCTAGCGGAATGCCGACCGGGGAGCTGTTTTTT

len: 12
j_gene: TRBJ2-7
abundance: NA
d_gene: TRBD1
v_gene: TRBV29-1
CDR3aa: CSVRQGINEQYF
CDR3nt: TGCAGCGTTCGACAGGGTATCAACGAGCAGTACTTC

len: 15
j_gene: TRBJ2-1
abundance: NA
d_gene: TRBD2
v_gene: TRBV27
CDR3aa: CASSPLAGGHGEQFF
CDR3nt: TGTGCCAGCAGTCCGTTAGCGGGGGGGCATGGTGAGCAGTTCTTC

len: 16
j_gene: TRBJ2-5
abundance: NA
d_gene: NA
v_gene: TRBV4-2
CDR3aa: CASSPALASPQETQYF
CDR3nt: TGTGCCAGCAGCCCGGCCCTAGCGAGCCCCCAAGAGACCCAGTACTTC

len: 14
j_gene: TRBJ1-3
abundance: NA
d_gene: TRBD1
v_gene: TRBV19
CDR3aa: CATMTGDSGNTIYF
CDR3nt: TGTGCCACAATGACAGGGGACTCTGGAAACACCATATATTTT

len: 14
j_gene: TRBJ2-1
abundance: NA
d_gene: NA
v_gene: TRBV5-1
CDR3aa: CASSPPSSYNEQFF
CDR3nt: TGCGCCAGCAGCCCCCCGTCTTCCTACAATGAGCAGTTCTTC

len: 13
j_gene: TRBJ1-5
abundance: NA
d_gene: TRBD1
v_gene: TRBV12-3/TRBV12-4
CDR3aa: CASSLARDRPQHF
CDR3nt: TGTGCCAGCAGTTTAGCGAGGGACAGGCCCCAGCATTTT

len: 19
j_gene: TRBJ2-6
abundance: NA
d_gene: TRBD2
v_gene: TRBV5-6
CDR3aa: CASSPPGLAGAVGANVLTF
CDR3nt: TGTGCCAGCAGCCCCCCGGGACTAGCGGGGGCGGTTGGGGCCAACGTCCTGACTTTC

len: 15
j_gene: TRBJ2-3
abundance: NA
d_gene: TRBD2
v_gene: TRBV5-4
CDR3aa: CASSLEAGGTDTQYF
CDR3nt: TGTGCCAGCAGCTTGGAAGCGGGGGGCACAGATACGCAGTATTTT

len: 16
j_gene: TRBJ2-1
abundance: few
d_gene: TRBD1
v_gene: TRBV6-5
CDR3aa: CASSSARQGARNEQFF
CDR3nt: TGTGCCAGCAGTTCCGCCCGACAGGGGGCGCGCAATGAGCAGTTCTTC

len: 13
j_gene: TRBJ1-1
abundance: once
d_gene: NA
v_gene: TRBV6-5
CDR3aa: CASSYRQDTEAFF
CDR3nt: TGTGCCAGCAGTTACAGGCAGGACACTGAAGCTTTCTTT

len: 13
j_gene: TRBJ2-3
abundance: NA
d_gene: NA
v_gene: TRBV6-5
CDR3aa: CASSNQGPDTQYF
CDR3nt: TGTGCCAGCAGTAACCAGGGGCCAGATACGCAGTATTTT

len: 15
j_gene: TRBJ1-1
abundance: NA
d_gene: NA
v_gene: TRBV3-1/TRBV3-2
CDR3aa: CASSQGDSRNTEAFF
CDR3nt: TGTGCCAGCAGCCAGGGGGACTCTAGAAACACTGAAGCTTTCTTT

len: 15
j_gene: TRBJ2-1
abundance: NA
d_gene: TRBD2
v_gene: TRBV3-1/TRBV3-2
CDR3aa: CASSQGGGVSNEQFF
CDR3nt: TGTGCCAGCAGCCAAGGCGGGGGAGTTTCCAATGAGCAGTTCTTC

len: 15
j_gene: TRBJ2-7
abundance: NA
d_gene: NA
v_gene: TRBV15
CDR3aa: CATSRGQISSYEQYF
CDR3nt: TGTGCCACCAGCAGAGGACAGATCAGCTCCTACGAGCAGTACTTC

len: 15
j_gene: TRBJ1-1
abundance: once
d_gene: TRBD1
v_gene: TRBV5-6
CDR3aa: CASSLGTGRNLGAGF
CDR3nt: TGTGCCAGCAGCTTGGGGACAGGGAGAAATCTAGGGGCAGGATTT

len: 16
j_gene: TRBJ2-7
abundance: NA
d_gene: TRBD1
v_gene: TRBV6-1
CDR3aa: CASSAYKGTGNYEQYF
CDR3nt: TGTGCCAGCAGTGCCTACAAAGGGACAGGGAACTACGAGCAGTACTTC

len: 17
j_gene: TRBJ1-4
abundance: NA
d_gene: NA
v_gene: TRBV19
CDR3aa: CASSKPRDSATNEKLFF
CDR3nt: TGTGCCAGTAGTAAACCGAGGGACTCGGCAACTAATGAAAAACTGTTTTTT

len: 14
j_gene: TRBJ2-2
abundance: NA
d_gene: TRBD1
v_gene: TRBV2
CDR3aa: CAGSGTENTGELFF
CDR3nt: TGTGCCGGAAGTGGGACAGAAAACACCGGGGAGCTGTTTTTT

len: 11
j_gene: TRBJ2-3
abundance: few
d_gene: NA
v_gene: TRBV21-1
CDR3aa: CASRTGPSHVF
CDR3nt: TGTGCCAGCCGGACAGGGCCGTCTCACGTATTT

len: 14
j_gene: TRBJ2-1
abundance: NA
d_gene: TRBD2
v_gene: TRBV6-6
CDR3aa: CASSALAGYNEQFF
CDR3nt: TGTGCCAGCAGTGCACTAGCGGGGTACAATGAGCAGTTCTTC

len: 17
j_gene: TRBJ2-1
abundance: NA
d_gene: TRBD1
v_gene: TRBV18
CDR3aa: CASSPKNRGRGTYEQFF
CDR3nt: TGTGCCAGCTCACCAAAGAACAGGGGCCGCGGCACCTATGAGCAGTTCTTC

len: 17
j_gene: TRBJ2-7
abundance: NA
d_gene: TRBD1
v_gene: TRBV30
CDR3aa: CAWSRGQGIPTLHEQYF
CDR3nt: TGTGCCTGGAGTAGGGGACAGGGAATCCCAACCCTCCACGAGCAGTACTTC

len: 15
j_gene: TRBJ2-5
abundance: NA
d_gene: TRBD2
v_gene: TRBV5-4
CDR3aa: CASSLTSGGKETQYF
CDR3nt: TGTGCCAGCAGCTTGACTAGCGGGGGGAAAGAGACCCAGTACTTC

len: 15
j_gene: TRBJ2-3
abundance: once
d_gene: NA
v_gene: TRBV30
CDR3aa: CAWTPGGPGTDTQYF
CDR3nt: TGTGCCTGGACCCCCGGTGGGCCCGGCACAGATACGCAGTATTTT

len: 14
j_gene: TRBJ2-7
abundance: NA
d_gene: NA
v_gene: TRBV15
CDR3aa: CATSSGLAPNEQYF
CDR3nt: TGTGCCACCAGCAGTGGCCTCGCCCCCAACGAGCAGTACTTC

len: 17
j_gene: TRBJ2-7
abundance: NA
d_gene: TRBD2
v_gene: TRBV11-3
CDR3aa: CASSLDPVGGALYEQYF
CDR3nt: TGTGCCAGCAGCTTAGATCCGGTCGGGGGGGCTTTATACGAGCAGTACTTC

len: 14
j_gene: TRBJ2-7
abundance: NA
d_gene: NA
v_gene: TRBV6-5
CDR3aa: CASSYGLAAYEQYF
CDR3nt: TGTGCCAGCAGTTACGGGTTAGCAGCCTACGAGCAGTACTTC

len: 18
j_gene: TRBJ1-4
abundance: NA
d_gene: NA
v_gene: TRBV24-1
CDR3aa: CATSDFRTALSSNEKLFF
CDR3nt: TGTGCCACCAGTGATTTTCGGACAGCACTCTCCTCTAATGAAAAACTGTTTTTT

len: 13
j_gene: TRBJ2-7
abundance: NA
d_gene: NA
v_gene: TRBV3-1/TRBV3-2
CDR3aa: CASSPNNGVEQYF
CDR3nt: TGTGCCAGCAGCCCCAATAACGGGGTCGAGCAGTACTTC

len: 16
j_gene: TRBJ2-3
abundance: NA
d_gene: TRBD2
v_gene: TRBV6-2/TRBV6-3
CDR3aa: CASSPLAGGGTDTQYF
CDR3nt: TGTGCCAGCAGTCCGTTAGCGGGAGGCGGCACAGATACGCAGTATTTT

len: 16
j_gene: TRBJ1-4
abundance: NA
d_gene: TRBD1
v_gene: TRBV19
CDR3aa: CASSAGQGADGEKLFF
CDR3nt: TGTGCCAGTAGTGCGGGACAGGGGGCGGATGGTGAAAAACTGTTTTTT

len: 15
j_gene: TRBJ1-5
abundance: NA
d_gene: TRBD1
v_gene: TRBV27
CDR3aa: CASSYEGGAGQPQHF
CDR3nt: TGTGCCAGCAGTTACGAAGGGGGCGCGGGTCAGCCCCAGCATTTT

len: 16
j_gene: TRBJ2-5
abundance: NA
d_gene: NA
v_gene: TRBV7-9
CDR3aa: CASSLDLDLDQETQYF
CDR3nt: TGTGCCAGCAGCTTAGATTTGGATCTAGACCAAGAGACCCAGTACTTC

len: 16
j_gene: TRBJ1-6
abundance: NA
d_gene: NA
v_gene: TRBV7-9
CDR3aa: CASSLDPGILNSPLHF
CDR3nt: TGTGCCAGCAGCTTAGATCCAGGGATTCTTAATTCACCCCTCCACTTT

len: 13
j_gene: TRBJ1-2
abundance: NA
d_gene: NA
v_gene: TRBV28
CDR3aa: CASSLRGNYGYTF
CDR3nt: TGTGCCAGCAGTTTAAGGGGAAACTATGGCTACACCTTC

len: 17
j_gene: TRBJ2-1
abundance: NA
d_gene: TRBD2
v_gene: TRBV7-8
CDR3aa: CASSSPGVAGVYNEQFF
CDR3nt: TGTGCCAGCAGTTCGCCCGGGGTTGCGGGGGTGTACAATGAGCAGTTCTTC

len: 16
j_gene: TRBJ1-5
abundance: NA
d_gene: TRBD1
v_gene: TRBV10-3
CDR3aa: CAISAAGTASNQPQHF
CDR3nt: TGTGCCATCAGTGCCGCGGGGACAGCGAGTAATCAGCCCCAGCATTTT

len: 15
j_gene: TRBJ2-2
abundance: NA
d_gene: TRBD2
v_gene: TRBV7-6
CDR3aa: CASSPLSGDTGELFF
CDR3nt: TGTGCCAGCAGTCCTCTGAGCGGGGACACCGGGGAGCTGTTTTTT

len: 18
j_gene: TRBJ2-4
abundance: NA
d_gene: TRBD1
v_gene: TRBV2
CDR3aa: CASMPGQGGFTAKNIQYF
CDR3nt: TGTGCCAGCATGCCGGGACAGGGGGGCTTTACAGCCAAAAACATTCAGTACTTC

len: 15
j_gene: TRBJ2-4
abundance: NA
d_gene: NA
v_gene: TRBV29-1
CDR3aa: CSVEDPRDKVNIQYF
CDR3nt: TGCAGCGTTGAAGACCCCCGGGACAAAGTAAACATTCAGTACTTC

len: 13
j_gene: TRBJ2-2
abundance: NA
d_gene: NA
v_gene: TRBV5-5
CDR3aa: CASSLSWAGELFF
CDR3nt: TGTGCCAGCAGCTTGTCGTGGGCAGGGGAGCTGTTTTTT

len: 15
j_gene: TRBJ2-7
abundance: few
d_gene: TRBD2
v_gene: TRBV6-1
CDR3aa: CASSEGDYGAYEQYF
CDR3nt: TGTGCCAGCAGTGAAGGGGACTATGGGGCTTACGAGCAGTACTTC

len: 13
j_gene: TRBJ2-3
abundance: NA
d_gene: NA
v_gene: TRBV28
CDR3aa: CASNGGSTDTQYF
CDR3nt: TGTGCCAGCAATGGGGGGTCCACAGATACGCAGTATTTT

len: 15
j_gene: TRBJ1-3
abundance: NA
d_gene: TRBD1
v_gene: TRBV5-1
CDR3aa: CASSPGTGLGNTIYF
CDR3nt: TGCGCCAGCAGCCCAGGGACAGGGCTCGGAAACACCATATATTTT

len: 15
j_gene: TRBJ2-7
abundance: NA
d_gene: TRBD2
v_gene: TRBV27
CDR3aa: CASRNGGGFSYEQYF
CDR3nt: TGTGCCAGCAGAAATGGGGGGGGATTCTCCTACGAGCAGTACTTC

len: 14
j_gene: TRBJ2-4
abundance: NA
d_gene: TRBD1
v_gene: TRBV11-3
CDR3aa: CASSLGGQGDIQYF
CDR3nt: TGTGCCAGCAGCTTAGGGGGACAGGGTGACATTCAGTACTTC

len: 14
j_gene: TRBJ2-1
abundance: NA
d_gene: TRBD2
v_gene: TRBV6-2/TRBV6-3
CDR3aa: CASSRTSGGNEQFF
CDR3nt: TGTGCCAGCAGCCGCACTAGCGGGGGTAATGAGCAGTTCTTC

len: 17
j_gene: TRBJ2-1
abundance: NA
d_gene: TRBD2
v_gene: TRBV4-1
CDR3aa: CASSQDASGTSKNEQFF
CDR3nt: TGCGCCAGCAGCCAAGATGCGAGCGGGACTAGCAAAAATGAGCAGTTCTTC

len: 16
j_gene: TRBJ2-6
abundance: once
d_gene: NA
v_gene: TRBV3-1/TRBV3-2
CDR3aa: CASSQGYFSGANVLTF
CDR3nt: TGTGCCAGCAGCCAAGGTTATTTCTCTGGGGCCAACGTCCTGACTTTC

len: 18
j_gene: TRBJ1-1
abundance: NA
d_gene: TRBD1
v_gene: TRBV6-1
CDR3aa: CASSEAGQGVGGNTEAFF
CDR3nt: TGTGCCAGCAGTGAAGCGGGACAGGGGGTGGGTGGGAACACTGAAGCTTTCTTT

len: 17
j_gene: TRBJ2-5
abundance: NA
d_gene: TRBD2
v_gene: TRBV4-2
CDR3aa: CASSQEYSGGGRETQYF
CDR3nt: TGTGCCAGCAGCCAAGAATATAGCGGGGGAGGTAGAGAGACCCAGTACTTC

len: 15
j_gene: TRBJ2-5
abundance: NA
d_gene: NA
v_gene: TRBV5-4
CDR3aa: CASSPEPTPDETQYF
CDR3nt: TGTGCCAGCAGCCCCGAACCGACACCGGATGAGACCCAGTACTTC

len: 15
j_gene: TRBJ1-2
abundance: once
d_gene: NA
v_gene: TRBV2
CDR3aa: CASSQRQEQLYGYTF
CDR3nt: TGTGCCAGCAGTCAAAGACAGGAACAACTGTATGGCTACACCTTC

len: 15
j_gene: TRBJ1-3
abundance: NA
d_gene: NA
v_gene: TRBV7-3
CDR3aa: CASSSGGEAGNTIYF
CDR3nt: TGTGCCAGCAGCTCCGGAGGGGAGGCTGGAAACACCATATATTTT

len: 12
j_gene: TRBJ1-2
abundance: NA
d_gene: NA
v_gene: TRBV6-5
CDR3aa: CASGPANYGYTF
CDR3nt: TGTGCCAGTGGGCCAGCTAACTATGGCTACACCTTC

len: 16
j_gene: TRBJ1-2
abundance: once
d_gene: NA
v_gene: TRBV7-2
CDR3aa: CASSLAPRQVNYGYTF
CDR3nt: TGTGCCAGCAGCTTAGCCCCGAGACAGGTTAACTATGGCTACACCTTC

len: 13
j_gene: TRBJ1-1
abundance: NA
d_gene: NA
v_gene: TRBV6-5
CDR3aa: CASTKTANTEAFF
CDR3nt: TGTGCCAGCACCAAGACAGCGAACACTGAAGCTTTCTTT

len: 15
j_gene: TRBJ2-1
abundance: NA
d_gene: TRBD2
v_gene: TRBV7-2
CDR3aa: CASSRGTSGGGEQFF
CDR3nt: TGTGCCAGCAGCAGGGGGACTAGCGGGGGTGGGGAGCAGTTCTTC

len: 16
j_gene: TRBJ2-5
abundance: NA
d_gene: NA
v_gene: TRBV6-1
CDR3aa: CASSEEEQGFQETQYF
CDR3nt: TGTGCCAGCAGTGAGGAAGAACAGGGTTTCCAAGAGACCCAGTACTTC